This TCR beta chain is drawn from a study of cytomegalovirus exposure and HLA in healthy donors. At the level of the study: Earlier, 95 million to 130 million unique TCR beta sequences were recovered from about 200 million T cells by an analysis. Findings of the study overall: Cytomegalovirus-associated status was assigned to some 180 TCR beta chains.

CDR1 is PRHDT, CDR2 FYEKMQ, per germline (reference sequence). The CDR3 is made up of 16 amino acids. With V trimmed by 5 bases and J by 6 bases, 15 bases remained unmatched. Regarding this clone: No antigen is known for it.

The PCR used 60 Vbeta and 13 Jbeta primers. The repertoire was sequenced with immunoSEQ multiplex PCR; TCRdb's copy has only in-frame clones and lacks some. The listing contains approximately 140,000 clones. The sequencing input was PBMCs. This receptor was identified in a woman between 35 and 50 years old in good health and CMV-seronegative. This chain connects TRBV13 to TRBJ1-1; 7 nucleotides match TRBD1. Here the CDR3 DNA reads TGTGCCAGCAGCCCGCCGACAGGGCGGCAATATGCTGAAGCTTTCTTT. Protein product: CASSPPTGRQYAEAFF.